This T cell receptor (beta chain) appears in the sequencing data of a study of long-term antiretroviral therapy in people with HIV. CDR1 LGHNA and CDR2 YNFKEQ come from the germline V gene. The CDR3 extends over 15 amino acids. Trimming left V 4 bases short and J 6 bases short, with 15 bases between. Participants with HIV, all of them, were treated in the United States. In each sample, roughly 1-10 million cryopreserved PBMC were present before DNA extraction. Regarding the study as a whole: HIV repertoires spanned tighter CDR3 length ranges than controls did. Clonotypes expanded prior to ART showed repertoire dominance at all sampled time points.

With regard to this clone: The antigen remains unidentified.

This was the immunoSEQ v3.0 assay at survey level. The protocol was immunoSEQ multiplex PCR, while the TCRdb copy is restricted to in-frame clones and leaves out a portion. There are over 10,000 clones in the sample; around 77% occur only once, and roughly a fifth lies in the top ten. The chain uses TRBV4-2 and TRBJ2-2; tentative D call: TRBD2 (6 bases). The sequenced sample was unsorted PBMCs, obtained 0.5 years before starting antiretroviral therapy. The source is a woman between 40 and 50 years old with HIV. Here the CDR3 reads CASSPRTNPPGELFF. The CDR3 nucleotides read TGTGCCAGCAGCCCGCGGACTAACCCTCCCGGGGAGCTGTTTTTT.